This TCR beta chain was sequenced during a study of patients and donors after allogeneic stem cell transplantation. One entry per CDR3 protein results from TCRdb running MiXCR on the RT-PCR reads. The sample includes hundreds of thousands of distinct CDR3 sequences, 16% of them seen just once. The CDR3 extends over 17 amino acids. Losses at the gene ends were 0 bases for V and 6 bases for J; bases not matched to a gene: 13. Per germline, CDR1 MNHEY and CDR2 SVGEGT. The chain links TRBV6-2 or TRBV6-3 to TRBJ2-7; 8 positions match TRBD2. This TCR was sampled from a human donor who was either an allogeneic HSCT recipient or a stem cell or donor lymphocyte infusion donor (not recorded which). It is not recorded whose cells these are; they may come from a transplant donor. Sequencing used blood, either unsorted or a sorted T cell fraction (not recorded which). The CDR3 sequence is CASSYSWARATSVEQYF. The DNA for the CDR3 is TGTGCCAGCAGTTACTCGTGGGCGAGAGCGACTAGCGTCGAGCAGTACTTC.